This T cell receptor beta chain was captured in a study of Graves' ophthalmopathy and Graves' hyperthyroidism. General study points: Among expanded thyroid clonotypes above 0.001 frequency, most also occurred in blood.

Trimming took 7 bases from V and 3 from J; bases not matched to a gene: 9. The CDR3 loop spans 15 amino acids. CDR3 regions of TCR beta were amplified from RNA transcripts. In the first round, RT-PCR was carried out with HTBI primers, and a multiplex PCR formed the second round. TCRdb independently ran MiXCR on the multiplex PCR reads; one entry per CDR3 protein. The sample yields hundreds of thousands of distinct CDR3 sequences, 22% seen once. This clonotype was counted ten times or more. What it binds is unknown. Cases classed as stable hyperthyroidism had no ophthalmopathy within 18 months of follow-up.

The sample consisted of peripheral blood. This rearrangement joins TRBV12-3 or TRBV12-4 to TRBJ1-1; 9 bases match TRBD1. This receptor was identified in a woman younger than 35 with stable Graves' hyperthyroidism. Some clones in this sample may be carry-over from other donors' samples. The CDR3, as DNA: TGTGCCAGCATTCTACAGGGGGCGTTCGACACTGAAGCTTTCTTT. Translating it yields CASILQGAFDTEAFF.